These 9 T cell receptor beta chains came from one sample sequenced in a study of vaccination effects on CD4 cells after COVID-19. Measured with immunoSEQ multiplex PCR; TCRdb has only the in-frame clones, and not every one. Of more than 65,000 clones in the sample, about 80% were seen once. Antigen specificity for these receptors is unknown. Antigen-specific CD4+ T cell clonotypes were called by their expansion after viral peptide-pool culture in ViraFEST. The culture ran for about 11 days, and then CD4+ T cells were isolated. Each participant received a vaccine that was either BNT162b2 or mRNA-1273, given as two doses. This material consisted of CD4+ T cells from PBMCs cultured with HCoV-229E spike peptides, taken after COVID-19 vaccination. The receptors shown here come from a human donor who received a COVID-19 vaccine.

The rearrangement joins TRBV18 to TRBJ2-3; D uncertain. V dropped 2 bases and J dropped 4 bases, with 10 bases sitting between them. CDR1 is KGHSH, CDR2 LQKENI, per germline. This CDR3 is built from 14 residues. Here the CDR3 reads CASSPMKGSDTQYF. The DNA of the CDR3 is TGTGCCAGCTCACCAATGAAGGGATCAGATACGCAGTATTTT.

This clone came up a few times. CDR3 coding DNA: TGTGCCAGCAGCTCGACGACCGGGACACGCTATGGCTACACCTTC. Its protein product is CASSSTTGTRYGYTF. V usage is TRBV5-6 and J usage is TRBJ1-2; TRBD1 is a possible D gene (6 bases). From germline, CDR1 is SGHDT and CDR2 YYEEEE. CDR3 length: 15 residues. V dropped 3 bases and J dropped 4 bases, with 16 bases sitting between them.

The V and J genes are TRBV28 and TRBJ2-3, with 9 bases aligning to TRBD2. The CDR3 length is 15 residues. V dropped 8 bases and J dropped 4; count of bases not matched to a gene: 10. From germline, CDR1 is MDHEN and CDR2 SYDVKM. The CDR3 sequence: CASLGGGARADTQYF. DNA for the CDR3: TGTGCCAGCCTCGGCGGGGGGGCCAGGGCAGATACGCAGTATTTT.

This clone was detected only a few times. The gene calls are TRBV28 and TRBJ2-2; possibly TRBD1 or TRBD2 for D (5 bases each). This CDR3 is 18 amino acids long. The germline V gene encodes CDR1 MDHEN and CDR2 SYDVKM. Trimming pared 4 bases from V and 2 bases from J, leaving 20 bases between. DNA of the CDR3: TGTGCCAGCAGTTCAGCAGGGACCGCCACTGCTAACACCGGGGAGCTGTTTTTT. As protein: CASSSAGTATANTGELFF.

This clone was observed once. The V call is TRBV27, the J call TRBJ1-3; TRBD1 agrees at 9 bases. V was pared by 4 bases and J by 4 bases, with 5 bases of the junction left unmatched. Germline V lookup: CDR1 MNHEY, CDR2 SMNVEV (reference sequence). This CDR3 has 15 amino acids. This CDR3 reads CASSSLGTGGNTIYF. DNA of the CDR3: TGTGCCAGCAGTTCCCTGGGGACAGGGGGAAACACCATATATTTT.

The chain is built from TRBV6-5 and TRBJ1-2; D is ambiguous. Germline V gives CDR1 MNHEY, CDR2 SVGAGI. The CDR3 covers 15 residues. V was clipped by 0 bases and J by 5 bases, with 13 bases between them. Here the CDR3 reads CASSYSNPSWYGYTF. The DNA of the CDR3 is TGTGCCAGCAGTTACTCGAATCCCAGCTGGTATGGCTACACCTTC.

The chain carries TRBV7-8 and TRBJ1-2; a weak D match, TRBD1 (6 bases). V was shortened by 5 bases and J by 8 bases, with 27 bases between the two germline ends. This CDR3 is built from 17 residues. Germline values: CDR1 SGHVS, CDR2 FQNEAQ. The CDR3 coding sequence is TGTGCCAGCAGCCCCAGTCAGTCACAGGGTGGTTGGGGCGGCTACACCTTC. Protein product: CASSPSQSQGGWGGYTF.

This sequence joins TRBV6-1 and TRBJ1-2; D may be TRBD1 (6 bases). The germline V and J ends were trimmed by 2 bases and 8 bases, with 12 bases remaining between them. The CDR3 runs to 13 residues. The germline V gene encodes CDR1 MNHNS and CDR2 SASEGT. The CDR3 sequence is CASSEQGRIGYTF. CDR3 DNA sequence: TGTGCCAGCAGTGAACAGGGGAGGATAGGCTACACCTTC.

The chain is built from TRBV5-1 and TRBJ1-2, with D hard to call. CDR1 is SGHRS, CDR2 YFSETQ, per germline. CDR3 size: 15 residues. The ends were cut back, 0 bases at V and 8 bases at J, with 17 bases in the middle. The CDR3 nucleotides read TGCGCCAGCAGCTTGGAACTGGGGAAAGAGGCGGGCTACACCTTC. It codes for CASSLELGKEAGYTF.